This T cell receptor (beta chain) was sequenced in a study of cytomegalovirus exposure and HLA in healthy donors. Findings and limits, study-wide: Presence/absence comparisons presumed near-even sequencing depth among donors. TRBV6-2, TRBV6-3 and some other V segments were unresolvable in 87-base-pair reads.

Every donor was a healthy person donating bone marrow. As for this clone: What it binds is not known.

The length of the CDR3 is 19 residues. Looked up from germline, CDR1 is SGHAT and CDR2 is FQNNGV. V dropped 4 bases and J dropped 0 bases, with 22 bases sitting between them. The PCR had 60 Vbeta and 13 Jbeta primers. Method: immunoSEQ multiplex PCR; TCRdb's copy keeps in-frame clones and lacks some. The table lists over 120,000 clones, roughly 77% of them singletons. The receptor's source is a male donor in good health and CMV-seronegative. The chain is built from TRBV11-2 and TRBJ1-3, with D possibly TRBD1 on 6 matching bases. The sequenced material came from PBMCs. CDR3 sequence (DNA): TGTGCCAGCAGCTCATTAAAGCACGACCGACAGGACTCTGGAAACACCATATATTTT. Residues: CASSSLKHDRQDSGNTIYF. Full variable domain (outside the CDR3, taken from reference TRBV11-2 and TRBJ1-3): EAGVAQSPRYKIIEKRQSVAFWCNPISGHATLYWYQQILGQGPKLLIQFQNNGVVDDSQLPKDRFSAERLKGVDSTLKIQPAKLEDSAVYLCASSSLKHDRQDSGNTIYFGEGSWLTVV.